Below are 17 T cell receptor beta chains sequenced from a single sample in a study of technical replicates of blood from a few donors. Repertoires were generated with immunoSEQ multiplex PCR, while TCRdb's copy carries only in-frame clones and drops some. The sample lists roughly 81,000 clones; approximately 97% were seen once. The source material was T cells isolated from PBMCs. Every receptor here comes from a human donor in good health.

The rearrangement uses TRBV4-1 and TRBJ1-2; D remains ambiguous. CDR1 and CDR2 from the germline V gene are MGHRA and YSYEKL. The CDR3 loop spans 14 amino acids. Trimming pared 4 bases from V and 8 bases from J, leaving 17 bases between. The CDR3 DNA reads TGCGCCAGCAGCCCAACTAATAAGGTTTGGGGCTACACCTTC. It specifies CASSPTNKVWGYTF.

The V call is TRBV7-9, the J call TRBJ1-2, with 9 bases that match TRBD1. The CDR3 spans 15 residues. V shed 7 bases and J 2 bases; nucleotides not matched to a gene: 8. CDR1 and CDR2 (germline): SEHNR, FQNEAQ (reference sequence). In DNA form, the CDR3 reads TGTGCCAGCACCTGGGGGGACAGGGCGAACTATGGCTACACCTTC. It is translated as CASTWGDRANYGYTF.

This clone came up once. V usage is TRBV6-1 and J usage is TRBJ1-1; possibly TRBD1 for D (5 bases). The CDR3 totals 15 residues. The ends were cut back, 5 bases at V and 1 base at J, with 14 bases in the middle. Germline CDR1 reads MNHNS; CDR2 reads SASEGT. CDR3 DNA: TGTGCCAGCAGTTCGCCTAACGACAGGAACACTGAAGCTTTCTTT. As protein: CASSSPNDRNTEAFF.

In this sample, this clone turned up once. The rearrangement joins TRBV10-1 to TRBJ2-1; 7 bases line up with TRBD2. V was clipped by 3 bases and J by 9 bases; unmatched bases: 14. This CDR3 has 16 residues. CDR1 is WNHNN and CDR2 is SYGVQD in the germline V gene (reference sequence). CDR3 sequence: CASSEKSGLGRGEQFF. DNA for the CDR3: TGCGCCAGCAGTGAAAAGTCCGGACTAGGGCGGGGTGAGCAGTTCTTC.

The J gene is TRBJ2-7, the V gene TRBV25-1; D unresolved. Trimming took off 0 bases at V and 0 bases at J, with 6 bases between the two ends. The CDR3 totals 14 residues. Per the germline V gene, CDR1 is MGHDK and CDR2 is SYGVNS. The CDR3 loop is CASSEYSTSYEQYF. Here the CDR3 DNA reads TGTGCCAGCAGTGAATACAGTACCTCCTACGAGCAGTACTTC.

The J gene is TRBJ2-1, the V gene TRBV7-9, with D possibly matching TRBD2 (5 bases). Germline assignment: CDR1 SEHNR and CDR2 FQNEAQ (reference sequence). V gave up 10 bases and J gave up 5 bases, with 9 bases separating them. The CDR3 runs to 11 residues. The DNA of the CDR3 is TGTGCCACCCTGAGGGACAATGAGCAGTTCTTC. Its protein product is CATLRDNEQFF. The full variable domain, completed using reference TRBV7-9 and TRBJ2-1, is DTGVSQNPRHKITKRGQNVTFRCDPISEHNRLYWYRQTLGQGPEFLTYFQNEAQLEKSRLLSDRFSAERPKGSFSTLEIQRTEQGDSAMYLCATLRDNEQFFGPGTRLTVL.

This rearrangement joins TRBV27 to TRBJ2-3; TRBD2 matches at 11 bases. The CDR3 covers 18 residues. V lost 2 bases and J lost 6; bases outside the gene matches: 13. CDR1 MNHEY and CDR2 SMNVEV come from the germline V gene (reference sequence). The DNA of the CDR3 is TGTGCCAGCAGTTTAACCGGGACTAGCGGAGGGTATTGGGATACGCAGTATTTT. It codes for CASSLTGTSGGYWDTQYF.

The rearrangement uses TRBV27 and TRBJ2-1, with TRBD1 as a possible D gene (6 bases). V lost 6 bases and J lost 9, with 15 bases in between. This CDR3 has 13 residues. Germline CDR1 and CDR2: MNHEY and SMNVEV (reference sequence). CDR3 in DNA: TGTGCCAGCAGCCTACAGGGAGTTGTTGAGCAGTTCTTC. Amino acids: CASSLQGVVEQFF.

The J gene is TRBJ2-7, the V gene TRBV10-1; possible D gene TRBD2, 6 bases. The CDR3 has 12 amino acids. From germline, CDR1 is WNHNN and CDR2 SYGVQD (reference sequence). V shed 5 bases and J shed 2 bases, with 7 bases lying between them. The CDR3 loop is CASSPGAYEQYF. The CDR3 bases are TGCGCCAGCAGTCCGGGAGCCTACGAGCAGTACTTC.

The J gene is TRBJ1-5, the V gene TRBV12-5, with 7 bases matching TRBD1. Germline-derived CDR1 and CDR2 are LGHNT and FRNRAP. CDR3 size: 16 residues. V gave up 1 base and J gave up 2 bases; unmatched junction bases: 5. CDR3 sequence (DNA): TGTGCTAGTGGTTTGGGCAACAGGGGTGGCAATCAGCCCCAGCATTTT. Translation: CASGLGNRGGNQPQHF.

This chain links TRBV27 with TRBJ1-5; TRBD1 is a possible D gene (6 bases). CDR1 MNHEY and CDR2 SMNVEV come from the germline V gene (reference sequence). The CDR3 length is 14 residues. Trimming shortened V by 3 bases and J by 4 bases, and 10 bases separated the two germline ends. The CDR3 DNA reads as TGTGCCAGCAGTTTCGGACAGTTTAATCAGCCCCAGCATTTT. Amino acids: CASSFGQFNQPQHF.

This chain connects TRBV11-1 to TRBJ2-3, with 9 bases lining up with TRBD2. J was trimmed by 6 bases and V by 1 base; bases with no gene match: 5. The CDR3 contains 15 residues. CDR1 and CDR2 from the germline V gene are SGHAT and FQDESV (reference sequence). The CDR3 coding sequence is TGTGCCAGCAGCTTAGGGAGCGGGGGGATGGATACGCAGTATTTT. It yields the protein CASSLGSGGMDTQYF.

V is TRBV6-1 and J is TRBJ2-7; the D is unclear. The CDR3 is made up of 14 amino acids. Deletions cut 3 bases from V and 2 bases from J, with 11 bases between. Germline assignment: CDR1 MNHNS and CDR2 SASEGT. The CDR3: CASSEAAVPYEQYF. In DNA, the CDR3 is TGTGCCAGCAGTGAGGCGGCGGTACCCTACGAGCAGTACTTC.

This rearrangement joins TRBV27 to TRBJ1-2; 10 nucleotides agree with TRBD1. This CDR3 is 17 amino acids long. J was trimmed by 7 bases and V by 4 bases; bases with no gene match: 15. Germline CDR1 reads MNHEY; CDR2 reads SMNVEV (reference sequence). The CDR3, as DNA: TGTGCCAGCAGTTCACACCGCGAGGGACAGGGGTACGGTGGCTACACCTTC. Amino acids: CASSSHREGQGYGGYTF.

The chain has TRBV4-1 and TRBJ2-6; the match to TRBD1 covers 7 bases. Germline CDR1 and CDR2: MGHRA and YSYEKL. Trimming removed 1 base from V and 0 bases from J; junction bases left unmatched: 6. CDR3 size: 18 residues. CDR3 in DNA: TGCGCCAGCAGCCAAGGACAGGGCGCTCTCTCTGGGGCCAACGTCCTGACTTTC. This encodes CASSQGQGALSGANVLTF.

This chain connects TRBV5-8 to TRBJ1-4; 9 bases fit TRBD1. Germline loops: CDR1 SGHTS, CDR2 YDEGEE. The CDR3 length is 14 residues. Unmatched junction bases numbered 6, after V lost 4 bases and J lost 8 bases. The CDR3 here is CASSPGQGSEKLFF. In DNA, the CDR3 is TGTGCCAGCAGCCCGGGACAGGGATCAGAAAAACTGTTTTTT.

This clone is a singleton in its sample. This chain uses TRBV5-6 with TRBJ2-7, with D uncertain. CDR3 length: 13 residues. The germline V gene encodes CDR1 SGHDT and CDR2 YYEEEE. V was cut by 1 base and J by 2 bases, with 7 bases left in between. The CDR3 DNA is TGTGCCAGCAGCTTGCGAGTGGCCTACGAGCAGTACTTC. Amino acids: CASSLRVAYEQYF.